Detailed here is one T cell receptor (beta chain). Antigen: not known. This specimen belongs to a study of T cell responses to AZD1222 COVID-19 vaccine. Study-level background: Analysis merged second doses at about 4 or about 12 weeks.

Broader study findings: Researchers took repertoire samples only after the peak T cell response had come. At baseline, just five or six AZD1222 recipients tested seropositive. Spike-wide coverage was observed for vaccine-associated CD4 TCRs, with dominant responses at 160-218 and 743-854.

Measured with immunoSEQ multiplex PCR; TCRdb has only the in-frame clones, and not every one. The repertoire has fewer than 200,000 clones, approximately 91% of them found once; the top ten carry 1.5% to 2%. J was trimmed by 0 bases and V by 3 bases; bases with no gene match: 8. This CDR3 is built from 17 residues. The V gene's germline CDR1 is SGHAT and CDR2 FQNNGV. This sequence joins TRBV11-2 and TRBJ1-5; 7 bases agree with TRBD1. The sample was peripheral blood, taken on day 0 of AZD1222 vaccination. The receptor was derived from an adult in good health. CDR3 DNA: TGTGCCAGCAGCTTGCGGACAGGCTATTATAGCAATCAGCCCCAGCATTTT. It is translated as CASSLRTGYYSNQPQHF. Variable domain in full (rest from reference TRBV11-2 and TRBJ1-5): EAGVAQSPRYKIIEKRQSVAFWCNPISGHATLYWYQQILGQGPKLLIQFQNNGVVDDSQLPKDRFSAERLKGVDSTLKIQPAKLEDSAVYLCASSLRTGYYSNQPQHFGDGTRLSIL.